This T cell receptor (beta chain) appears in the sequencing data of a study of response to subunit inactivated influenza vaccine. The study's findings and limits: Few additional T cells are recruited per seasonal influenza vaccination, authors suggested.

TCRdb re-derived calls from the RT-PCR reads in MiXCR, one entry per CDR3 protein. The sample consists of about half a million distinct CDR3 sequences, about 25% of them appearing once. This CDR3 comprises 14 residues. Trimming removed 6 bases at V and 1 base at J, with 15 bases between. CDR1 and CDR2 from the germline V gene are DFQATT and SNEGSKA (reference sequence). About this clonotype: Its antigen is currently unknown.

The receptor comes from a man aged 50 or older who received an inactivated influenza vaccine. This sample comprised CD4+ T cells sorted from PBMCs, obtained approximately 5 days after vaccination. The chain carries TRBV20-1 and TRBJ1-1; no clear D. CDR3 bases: TGCAGTGCAGAAGATAGACGGGGGAACACTGAAGCTTTCTTT. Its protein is CSAEDRRGNTEAFF.